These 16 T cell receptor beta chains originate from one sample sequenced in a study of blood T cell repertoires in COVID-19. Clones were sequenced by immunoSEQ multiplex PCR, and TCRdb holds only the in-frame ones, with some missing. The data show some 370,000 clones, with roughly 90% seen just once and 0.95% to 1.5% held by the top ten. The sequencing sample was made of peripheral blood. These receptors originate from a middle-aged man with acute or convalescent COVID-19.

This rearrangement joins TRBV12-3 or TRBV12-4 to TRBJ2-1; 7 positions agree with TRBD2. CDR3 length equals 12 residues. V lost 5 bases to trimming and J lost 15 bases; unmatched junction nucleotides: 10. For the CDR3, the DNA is TGTGCCAGCAGTCCCCGACAGCGGGATCGGTTCTTC. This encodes CASSPRQRDRFF.

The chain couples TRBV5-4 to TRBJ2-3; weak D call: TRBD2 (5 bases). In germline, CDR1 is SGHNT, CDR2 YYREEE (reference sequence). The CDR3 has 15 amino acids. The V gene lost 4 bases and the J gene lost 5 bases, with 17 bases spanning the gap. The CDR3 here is CASSRWTQGGDTQYF. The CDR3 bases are TGTGCCAGCAGCCGGTGGACTCAAGGCGGAGATACGCAGTATTTT.

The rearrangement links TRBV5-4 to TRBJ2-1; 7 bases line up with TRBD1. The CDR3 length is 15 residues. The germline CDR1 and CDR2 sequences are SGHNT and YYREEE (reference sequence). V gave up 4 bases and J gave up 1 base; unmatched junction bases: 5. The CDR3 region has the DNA TGTGCCAGCAGCCCCCCCAGGGGGTCCTACAATGAGCAGTTCTTC. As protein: CASSPPRGSYNEQFF.

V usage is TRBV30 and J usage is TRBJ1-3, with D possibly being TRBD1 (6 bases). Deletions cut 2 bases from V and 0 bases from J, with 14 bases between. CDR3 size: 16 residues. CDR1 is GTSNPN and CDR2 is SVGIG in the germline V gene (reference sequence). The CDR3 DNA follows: TGTGCCTGGAGTACAGGACAGTCCCACTCTGGAAACACCATATATTTT. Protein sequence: CAWSTGQSHSGNTIYF.

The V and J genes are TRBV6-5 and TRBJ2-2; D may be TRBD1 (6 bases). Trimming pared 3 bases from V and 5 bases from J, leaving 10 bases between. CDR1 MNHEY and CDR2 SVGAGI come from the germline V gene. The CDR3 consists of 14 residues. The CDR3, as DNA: TGTGCCAGCAGTTATCGGCAGGGGACCGGGGAGCTGTTTTTT. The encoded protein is CASSYRQGTGELFF.

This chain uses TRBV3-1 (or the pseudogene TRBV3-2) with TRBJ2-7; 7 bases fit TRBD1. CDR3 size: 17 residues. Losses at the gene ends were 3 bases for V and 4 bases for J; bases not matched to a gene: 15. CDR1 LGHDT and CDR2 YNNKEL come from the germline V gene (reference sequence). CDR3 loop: CASSQALQGLRGYEQYF. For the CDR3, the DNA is TGTGCCAGCAGCCAGGCTTTACAGGGGCTCAGGGGTTACGAGCAGTACTTC.

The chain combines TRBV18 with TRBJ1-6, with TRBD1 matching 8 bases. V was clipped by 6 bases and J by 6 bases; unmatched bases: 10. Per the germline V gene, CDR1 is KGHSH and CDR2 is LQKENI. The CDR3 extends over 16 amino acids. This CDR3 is CASSLGDRGFNSPLHF. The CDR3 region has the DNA TGTGCCAGCTCTCTCGGAGACAGGGGTTTTAATTCACCCCTCCACTTT.

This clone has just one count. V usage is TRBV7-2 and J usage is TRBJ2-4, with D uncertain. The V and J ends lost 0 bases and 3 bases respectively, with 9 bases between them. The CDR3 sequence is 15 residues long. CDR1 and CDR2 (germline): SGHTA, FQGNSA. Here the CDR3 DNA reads TGTGCCAGCAGCTTAGCCCCGGCGGTCAAAAACATTCAGTACTTC. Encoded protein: CASSLAPAVKNIQYF.

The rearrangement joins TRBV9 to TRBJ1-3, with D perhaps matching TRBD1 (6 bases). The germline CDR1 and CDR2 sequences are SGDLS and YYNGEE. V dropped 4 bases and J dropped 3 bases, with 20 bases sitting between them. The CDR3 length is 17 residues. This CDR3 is CASSPGVRGGHGNTIYF. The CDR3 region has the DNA TGTGCCAGCAGCCCCGGGGTAAGGGGGGGGCATGGAAACACCATATATTTT.

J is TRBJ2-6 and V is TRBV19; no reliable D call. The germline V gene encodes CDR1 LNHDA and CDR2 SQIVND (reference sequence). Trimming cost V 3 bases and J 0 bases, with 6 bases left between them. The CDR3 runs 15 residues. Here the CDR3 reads CASSIIPSGANVLTF. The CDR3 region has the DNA TGTGCCAGTAGTATTATCCCCTCTGGGGCCAACGTCCTGACTTTC.

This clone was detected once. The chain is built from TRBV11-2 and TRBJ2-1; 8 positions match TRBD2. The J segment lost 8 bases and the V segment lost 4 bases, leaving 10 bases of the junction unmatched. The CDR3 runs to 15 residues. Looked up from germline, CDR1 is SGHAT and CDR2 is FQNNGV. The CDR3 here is CASSSPGLVVDEQFF. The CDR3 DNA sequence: TGTGCCAGCAGCTCACCGGGACTAGTAGTCGATGAGCAGTTCTTC.

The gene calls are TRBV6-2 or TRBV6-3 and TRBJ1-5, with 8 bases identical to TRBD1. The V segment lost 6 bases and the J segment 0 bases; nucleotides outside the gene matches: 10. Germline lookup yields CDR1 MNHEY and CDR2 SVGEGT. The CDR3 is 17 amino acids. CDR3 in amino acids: CASSKDRGRSSNQPQHF. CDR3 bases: TGTGCCAGCAGCAAAGACAGGGGTAGGAGTAGCAATCAGCCCCAGCATTTT.

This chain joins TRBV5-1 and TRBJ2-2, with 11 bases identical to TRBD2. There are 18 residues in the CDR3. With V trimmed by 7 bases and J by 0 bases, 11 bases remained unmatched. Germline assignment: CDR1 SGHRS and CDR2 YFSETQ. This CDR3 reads CASQIGTSGIANTGELFF. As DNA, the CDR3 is TGCGCCAGCCAGATAGGGACTAGCGGAATCGCGAACACCGGGGAGCTGTTTTTT.

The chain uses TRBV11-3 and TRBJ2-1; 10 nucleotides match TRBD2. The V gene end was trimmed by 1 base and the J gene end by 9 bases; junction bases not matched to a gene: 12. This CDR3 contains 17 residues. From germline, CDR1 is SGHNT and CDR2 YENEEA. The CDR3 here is CASSLGPRSGRAGEQFF. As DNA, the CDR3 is TGTGCCAGCAGCTTAGGCCCGAGAAGCGGGAGGGCGGGTGAGCAGTTCTTC.

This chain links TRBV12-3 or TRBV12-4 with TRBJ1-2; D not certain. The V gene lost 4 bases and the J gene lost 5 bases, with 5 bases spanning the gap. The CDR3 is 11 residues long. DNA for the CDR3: TGTGCCAGCAGTTATCTTTATGGCTACACCTTC. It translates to CASSYLYGYTF.

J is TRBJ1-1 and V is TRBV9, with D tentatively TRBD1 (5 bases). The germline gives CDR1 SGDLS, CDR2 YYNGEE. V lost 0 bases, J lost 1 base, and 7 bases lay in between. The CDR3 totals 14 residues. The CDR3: CASSVAGGNTEAFF. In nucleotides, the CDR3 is TGTGCCAGCAGCGTAGCGGGGGGGAACACTGAAGCTTTCTTT.